The T cell receptor beta chain under discussion was sequenced for a study of CD8+CD57+ T cells in acquired aplastic anemia. On the study more broadly: Sorted CD4+ and CD8+ cells gave a mean 3.2 ug DNA, range about 0.19 to 27.4 ug. Findings and caveats of the study: CD8+ Simpson's diversity did not differ significantly between patients and controls.

CD8+CD57+ cell expansion had been shown by flow cytometry in patients chosen for sequencing. TCR beta VDJ combinations and CDR3 sequences were profiled from genomic DNA. TCRdb processed the reads anew with MiXCR; each CDR3 protein has one entry. Here the sample spans about 270,000 distinct CDR3 sequences, 65% to 90% being singletons. Germline V gives CDR1 SGHKS, CDR2 YYEKEE (reference sequence). V lost 6 bases and J 6 bases, leaving 17 bases between the germline ends. The CDR3 is 14 residues long. About this clonotype itself: What it binds is not known.

J is TRBJ2-3 and V is TRBV5-5; D is undetermined. The source is a human donor with aplastic anemia. The sequenced sample was sorted CD4+, CD8+, or CD8+CD57+ T cells (not recorded which) from PBMCs. CDR3 sequence reads: CASTLTIGPDTQYF. For the CDR3, the DNA is TGTGCCAGCACTCTGACAATCGGTCCCGATACGCAGTATTTT.